One and the same sample provided the 10 T cell receptor beta chains below, sequenced in a study of cytomegalovirus exposure and HLA in healthy donors. The study ran its PCR with 60 Vbeta and 13 Jbeta primers. Data came from immunoSEQ multiplex PCR; TCRdb stores just in-frame clones and leaves some out. The sample records 150,000 to 200,000 clones, roughly 82% being singletons. The material sequenced was PBMCs. Receptors originate from a woman aged 50 to 60 in good health and CMV-seropositive.

The chain joins TRBV5-1 to TRBJ1-4; the D is unclear. Germline V gene sequence: CDR1 SGHRS, CDR2 YFSETQ. V dropped 1 base and J dropped 1 base, with 5 bases sitting between them. The CDR3 is 14 residues long. The CDR3 is CASSLSGTNEKLFF. The CDR3 nucleotides read TGCGCCAGCAGCTTGTCAGGAACTAATGAAAAACTGTTTTTT.

V gene TRBV9 combines with J gene TRBJ2-7; D is perhaps TRBD1 (5 bases). Germline loops: CDR1 SGDLS, CDR2 YYNGEE. This CDR3 spans 13 amino acids. Trimming pared 0 bases from V and 4 bases from J, leaving 8 bases between. In DNA, the CDR3 is TGTGCCAGCAGCGTAGGGCCAGGGTACGAGCAGTACTTC. It is translated as CASSVGPGYEQYF.

A note on this clone: Other DNA sequences from this sample encode an identical CDR3 as well. The rearrangement joins TRBV12-5 to TRBJ1-4; weak D call: TRBD1 (5 bases). CDR1 and CDR2 (germline): LGHNT, FRNRAP. The germline V and J ends were trimmed by 5 bases and 5 bases, with 12 bases remaining between them. The CDR3 has 14 amino acids. CDR3 region: CASGPDRANEKLFF. The CDR3 bases are TGTGCTAGTGGTCCCGACAGAGCGAATGAAAAACTGTTTTTT.

The rearrangement uses TRBV7-2 and TRBJ2-7; D remains unclear. Germline V gene data show CDR1 as SGHTA and CDR2 as FQGNSA. Trimming cost V 5 bases and J 7 bases, with 15 bases left between them. This CDR3 contains 13 residues. This CDR3 is CASSNAFLREQYF. In nucleotides, the CDR3 is TGTGCCAGCAGCAATGCGTTTTTGCGAGAGCAGTACTTC.

This clone was recorded only once. J is TRBJ2-5 and V is TRBV6-5, with 9 bases that match TRBD1. Gene TRBJ2-7 matches the end of the DNA better, so the J call may be wrong. Germline V gives CDR1 MNHEY, CDR2 SVGAGI. This CDR3 is built from 15 residues. CDR3 coding DNA: TGTGCCAGCAGTTTAACCGGGACAGGGCCTTACGAGCAGTACTTC. Amino acids: CASSLTGTGPYEQYF.

As DNA, the CDR3 is TGTGCCATCAGTGAGTCGCCGGGGGGCGCGTACGAGCAGTACTTC. The encoded protein is CAISESPGGAYEQYF. This chain uses TRBV10-3 with TRBJ2-7; the D gene is possibly TRBD2 (7 bases). From germline, CDR1 is ENHRY and CDR2 SYGVKD. V lost 0 bases and J 4 bases, leaving 13 bases between the germline ends. The CDR3 totals 15 residues.

The chain joins TRBV29-1 to TRBJ1-2, with 9 bases lining up with TRBD1. The CDR3 covers 13 residues. Germline V lookup: CDR1 SQVTM, CDR2 ANQGSEA. V was clipped by 6 bases and J by 2 bases; unmatched bases: 4. The CDR3 coding sequence is TGCAGCGTCCCTGACAGGGGGAACTATGGCTACACCTTC. Its protein product is CSVPDRGNYGYTF. The full variable domain, completed using reference TRBV29-1 and TRBJ1-2, is SAVISQKPSRDICQRGTSLTIQCQVDSQVTMMFWYRQQPGQSLTLIATANQGSEATYESGFVIDKFPISRPNLTFSTLTVSNMSPEDSSIYLCSVPDRGNYGYTFGSGTRLTVV.

V and J are TRBV9 and TRBJ2-3, with 7 bases identical to TRBD2. The CDR3 has 14 amino acids. CDR1 is SGDLS and CDR2 is YYNGEE in the germline V gene. V was clipped by 4 bases and J by 3 bases; unmatched bases: 5. The CDR3: CASSLSGVTDTQYF. CDR3 coding DNA: TGTGCCAGCAGCCTGAGCGGGGTTACAGATACGCAGTATTTT.

This chain joins TRBV14 and TRBJ1-4; D remains ambiguous. V was shortened by 3 bases and J by 7 bases, with 6 bases between the two germline ends. The CDR3 has 12 amino acids. Germline assignment: CDR1 SGHDN and CDR2 FVKESK. CDR3 protein: CASSHSSEKLFF. In DNA, the CDR3 is TGTGCCAGCAGCCATTCGAGTGAAAAACTGTTTTTT.

The chain combines TRBV4-1 with TRBJ1-1, with a tentative D call TRBD1 (6 bases). Germline CDR1 reads MGHRA; CDR2 reads YSYEKL. There are 13 residues in the CDR3. V lost 4 bases to trimming and J lost 10 bases, with 16 bases between them. As DNA, the CDR3 is TGCGCCAGCAGCCTCTGGACAGAGAGTCTAGCTTTCTTT. Its translation: CASSLWTESLAFF.